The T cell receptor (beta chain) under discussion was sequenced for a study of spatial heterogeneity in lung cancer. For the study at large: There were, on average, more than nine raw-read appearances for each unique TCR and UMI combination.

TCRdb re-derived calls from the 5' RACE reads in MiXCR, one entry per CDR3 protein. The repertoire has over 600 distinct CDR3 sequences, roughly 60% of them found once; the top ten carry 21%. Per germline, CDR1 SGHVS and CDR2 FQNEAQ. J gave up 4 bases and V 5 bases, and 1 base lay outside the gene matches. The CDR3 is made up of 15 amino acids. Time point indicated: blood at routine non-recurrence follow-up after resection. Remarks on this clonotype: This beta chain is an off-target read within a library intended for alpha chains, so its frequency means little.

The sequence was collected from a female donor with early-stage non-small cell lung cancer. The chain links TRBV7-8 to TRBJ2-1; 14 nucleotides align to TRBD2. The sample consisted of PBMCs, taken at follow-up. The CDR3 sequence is CASSGTSGGYNEQFF. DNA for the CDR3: TGTGCCAGCAGCGGGACTAGCGGGGGTTACAATGAGCAGTTCTTC.